This T cell receptor beta chain was identified in a study of neurological immune-mediated disorders. The authors obtained over 170 million TCR-beta sequences from 15-18 subjects per sequencing run. MiXCR, applied by TCRdb to the 5' RACE reads, yields one record per CDR3 protein. This table has more than 75,000 distinct CDR3 sequences, 10% appearing once. Trimming removed 4 bases at V and 12 bases at J, with 13 bases between. CDR3 length equals 13 residues. In its sample, this clonotype was seen many times. Its antigen is still unknown. Broader study findings: Multiple sclerosis patients had less TCR clonal expansion than even healthy controls, unlike HTLV-1-associated myelopathy. TCR-beta repertoires seemed private in all groups, with no expanded CDR3 amino acid sequences shared.

Serving as healthy controls were blood bank volunteers based in Maryland, USA. The rearrangement joins TRBV12-3 or TRBV12-4 to TRBJ1-6; D gene unclear. What was sequenced was PBMCs. The TCR was taken from a man aged 40-49 years in good health. The CDR3 loop reads CASSSGVGGPLHF. The CDR3 DNA is TGTGCCAGCAGTTCCGGAGTAGGCGGACCCCTCCACTTT.